This T cell receptor (beta chain) was captured in a study of blood T cell repertoires in COVID-19. Study-wide background: Sources were T cells, B-cell-depleted T cells, or PBMCs; the material itself was cDNA or gDNA.

The study drew participants aged about 18 to 90 years from some 25 US areas. Participants were placed into cohorts based on the clinical history they reported. Authors' processing steps: It was from reference gene primer amplification that nucleated cell counts were estimated. The method was immunoSEQ multiplex PCR; TCRdb's version includes in-frame clones alone and lacks a portion of them. V and J calls and clone size are as listed in that table; D and trimming were resolved from the DNA. The sample has fewer than 350,000 clones; roughly 90% are singletons. This CDR3 spans 17 amino acids. V was clipped by 0 bases and J by 3 bases; unmatched bases: 12. From germline, CDR1 is SGHRS and CDR2 YFSETQ.

The chain recombines TRBV5-1 with TRBJ2-7; TRBD2 aligns across 7 bases. The sequence was collected from a woman between 18 and 29 years old with acute COVID-19. Specimen: PBMCs or T cells enriched from blood (not recorded which). The CDR3 spells CASSLDPRAGRSYEQYF. The CDR3 bases are TGCGCCAGCAGCTTGGACCCTCGAGCGGGAAGGAGCTACGAGCAGTACTTC.